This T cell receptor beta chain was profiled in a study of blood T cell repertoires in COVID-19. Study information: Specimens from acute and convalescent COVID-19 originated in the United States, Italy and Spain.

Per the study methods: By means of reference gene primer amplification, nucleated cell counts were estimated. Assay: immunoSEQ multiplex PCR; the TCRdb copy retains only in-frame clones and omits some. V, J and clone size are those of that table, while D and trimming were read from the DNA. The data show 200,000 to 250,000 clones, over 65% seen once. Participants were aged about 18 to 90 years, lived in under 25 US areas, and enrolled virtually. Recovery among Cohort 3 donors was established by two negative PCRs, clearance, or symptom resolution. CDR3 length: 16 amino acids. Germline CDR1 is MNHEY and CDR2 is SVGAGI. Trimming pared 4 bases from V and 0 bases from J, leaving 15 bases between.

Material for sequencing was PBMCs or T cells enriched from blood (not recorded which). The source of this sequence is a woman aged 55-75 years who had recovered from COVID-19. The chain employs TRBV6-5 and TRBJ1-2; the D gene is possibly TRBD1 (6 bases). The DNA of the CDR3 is TGTGCCAGCAGTTCCACCACAGGGCAACCTAACTATGGCTACACCTTC. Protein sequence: CASSSTTGQPNYGYTF.